This T cell receptor (beta chain) was retrieved from a study of identical twins. The CDR3 sequence is 13 residues long. The V and J ends lost 0 bases and 10 bases respectively, with 7 bases between them. From germline, CDR1 is MNHEY and CDR2 SVGAGI. Via MiXCR, TCRdb re-called the 5' RACE reads, giving one row per CDR3 protein. This table has roughly 750,000 distinct CDR3 sequences, 21% appearing once. This clonotype was counted ten times or more. These records were also assigned to another study, of T cells expressing NK-cell markers. That source adds: Whether expanded NKG2C+ T cell clones recognized HCMV stayed uncertain.

The source of this sequence is a woman aged 18 to 35 in good health. Sequenced material: PBMCs. The chain couples TRBV6-5 to TRBJ1-6; D is undetermined. CDR3 loop: CASSYSPGSPLHF. CDR3 sequence (DNA): TGTGCCAGCAGTTACTCGCCGGGCTCACCCCTCCACTTT.